This T cell receptor (beta chain) comes out of a study of T cell responses to AZD1222 COVID-19 vaccine. Note on this clone: The target antigen is unknown.

Some clones are missing from TCRdb's copy, which holds only in-frame ones; the method was immunoSEQ multiplex PCR. The profile shows about 120,000 clones, about 88% of them singletons. Study findings and constraints: White British people made up most donors, females outnumbered males, and clonal diversity was possibly underestimated.

Germline CDR1 is LNHNV and CDR2 is YYDKDF (reference sequence). V shed 3 bases, J shed 6 bases, and the junction held 10 bases outside the gene matches. CDR3 length: 15 amino acids. The input for sequencing was peripheral blood, taken 28 days after the second AZD1222 dose. The rearrangement uses TRBV15 and TRBJ1-1, with 7 bases lining up with TRBD1. This receptor was obtained from an adult who received the AZD1222 COVID-19 vaccine. CDR3: CATSRVGQIRSEAFF. The CDR3 bases are TGTGCCACCAGCAGGGTGGGACAGATAAGATCTGAAGCTTTCTTT.